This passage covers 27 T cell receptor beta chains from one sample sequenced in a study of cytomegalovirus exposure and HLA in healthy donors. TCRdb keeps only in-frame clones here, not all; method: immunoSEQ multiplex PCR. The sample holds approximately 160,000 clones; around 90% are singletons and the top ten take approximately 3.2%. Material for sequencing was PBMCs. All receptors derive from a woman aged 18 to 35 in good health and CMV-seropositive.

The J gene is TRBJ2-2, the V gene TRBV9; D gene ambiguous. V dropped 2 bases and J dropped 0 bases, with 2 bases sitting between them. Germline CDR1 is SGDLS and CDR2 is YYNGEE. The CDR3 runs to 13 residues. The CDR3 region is CASSVTNTGELFF. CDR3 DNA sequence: TGTGCCAGCAGCGTCACGAACACCGGGGAGCTGTTTTTT.

The CDR3 region has the DNA TGTGCCAGCAGCAAAGATCCTTCTTCTAACTATGGCTACACCTTC. This encodes CASSKDPSSNYGYTF. This chain connects TRBV21-1 to TRBJ1-2. TRBV21-1 is a listed pseudogene. This CDR3 is built from 15 residues.

As DNA, the CDR3 is TGTGCCAGCAGACTAGCGGGAGGGTTTATCGGGGAGCTGTTTTTT. It is translated as CASRLAGGFIGELFF. The chain combines TRBV7-9 with TRBJ2-2; 13 bases agree with TRBD2. The CDR3 contains 15 residues. V was pared by 6 bases and J by 7 bases, with 5 bases of the junction left unmatched. Germline V gives CDR1 SEHNR, CDR2 FQNEAQ (reference sequence).

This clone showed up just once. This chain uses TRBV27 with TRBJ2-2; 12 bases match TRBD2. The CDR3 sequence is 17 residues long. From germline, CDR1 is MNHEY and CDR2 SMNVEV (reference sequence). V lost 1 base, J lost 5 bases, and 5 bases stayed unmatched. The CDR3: CASSLWSSGRATGELFF. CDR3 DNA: TGTGCCAGCAGTTTATGGTCTAGCGGGAGGGCTACCGGGGAGCTGTTTTTT.

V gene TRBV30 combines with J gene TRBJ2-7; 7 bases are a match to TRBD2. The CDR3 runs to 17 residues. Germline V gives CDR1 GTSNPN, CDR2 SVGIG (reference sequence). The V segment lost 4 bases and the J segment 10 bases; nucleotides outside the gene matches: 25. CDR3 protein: CAWTLGYGGGGIGRQYF. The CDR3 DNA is TGTGCCTGGACCCTAGGTTATGGCGGGGGAGGTATAGGGCGCCAGTACTTC. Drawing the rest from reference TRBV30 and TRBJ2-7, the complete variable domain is SQTIHQWPATLVQPVGSPLSLECTVEGTSNPNLYWYRQAAGRGLQLLFYSVGIGQISSEVPQNLSASRPQDRQFILSSKKLLLSDSGFYLCAWTLGYGGGGIGRQYFGPGTRLTVT.

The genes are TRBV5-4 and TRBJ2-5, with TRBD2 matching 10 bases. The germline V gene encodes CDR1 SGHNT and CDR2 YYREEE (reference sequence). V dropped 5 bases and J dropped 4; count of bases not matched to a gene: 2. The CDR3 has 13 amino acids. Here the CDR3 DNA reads TGTGCCAGCAGTCTAGCGGGAGCAGAGACCCAGTACTTC. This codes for CASSLAGAETQYF.

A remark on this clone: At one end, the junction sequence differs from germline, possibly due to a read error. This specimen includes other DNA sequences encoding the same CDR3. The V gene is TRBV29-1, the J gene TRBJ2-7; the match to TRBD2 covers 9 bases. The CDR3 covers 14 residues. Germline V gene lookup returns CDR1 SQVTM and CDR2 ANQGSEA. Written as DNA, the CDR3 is TGCAGCGTGGAGGTGCTAGCGGGATCTTACGAACAGTACTTC. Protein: CSVEVLAGSYEQYF.

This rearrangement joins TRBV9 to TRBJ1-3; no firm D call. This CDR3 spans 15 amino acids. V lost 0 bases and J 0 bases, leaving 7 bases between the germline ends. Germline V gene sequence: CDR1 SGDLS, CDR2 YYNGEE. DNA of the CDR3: TGTGCCAGCAGCGTAGCTCACAGCTCTGGAAACACCATATATTTT. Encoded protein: CASSVAHSSGNTIYF.

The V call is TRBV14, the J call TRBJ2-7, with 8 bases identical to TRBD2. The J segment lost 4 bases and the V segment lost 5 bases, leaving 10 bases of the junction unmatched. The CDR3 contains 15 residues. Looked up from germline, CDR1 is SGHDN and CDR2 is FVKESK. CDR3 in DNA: TGTGCCAGCAGCTACTTGGGACTAGGGGAATACGAGCAGTACTTC. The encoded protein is CASSYLGLGEYEQYF. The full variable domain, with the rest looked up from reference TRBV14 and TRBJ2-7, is EAGVTQFPSHSVIEKGQTVTLRCDPISGHDNLYWYRRVMGKEIKFLLHFVKESKQDESGMPNNRFLAERTGGTYSTLKVQPAELEDSGVYFCASSYLGLGEYEQYFGPGTRLTVT.

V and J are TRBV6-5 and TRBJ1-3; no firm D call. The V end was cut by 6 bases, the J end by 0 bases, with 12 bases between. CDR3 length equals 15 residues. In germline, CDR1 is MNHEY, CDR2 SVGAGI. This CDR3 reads CASSDRVNSGNTIYF. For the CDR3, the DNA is TGTGCCAGCAGCGACCGGGTTAACTCTGGAAACACCATATATTTT.

CDR3 sequence reads: CAIRVSIGGNTEAFF. As DNA, the CDR3 is TGTGCCATCAGGGTATCAATCGGGGGGAACACTGAAGCTTTCTTT. The chain links TRBV10-3 to TRBJ1-1; weak D call: TRBD1 (5 bases). The V end was cut by 6 bases, the J end by 1 base, with 15 bases between. CDR1 is ENHRY, CDR2 SYGVKD, per germline. The CDR3 extends over 15 amino acids.

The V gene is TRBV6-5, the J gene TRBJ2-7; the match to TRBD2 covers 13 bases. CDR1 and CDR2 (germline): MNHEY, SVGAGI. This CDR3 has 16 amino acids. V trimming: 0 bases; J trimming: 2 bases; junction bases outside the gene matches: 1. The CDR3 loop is CASSYSGLAGAYEQYF. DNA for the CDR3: TGTGCCAGCAGTTACTCCGGACTAGCGGGAGCCTACGAGCAGTACTTC.

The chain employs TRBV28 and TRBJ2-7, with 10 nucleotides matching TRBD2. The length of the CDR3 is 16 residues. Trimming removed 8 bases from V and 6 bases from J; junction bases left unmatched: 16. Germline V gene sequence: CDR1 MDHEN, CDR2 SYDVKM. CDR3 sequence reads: CASHSTGGLAVVEQYF. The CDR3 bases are TGTGCCAGCCACTCTACAGGAGGACTAGCGGTTGTCGAGCAGTACTTC.

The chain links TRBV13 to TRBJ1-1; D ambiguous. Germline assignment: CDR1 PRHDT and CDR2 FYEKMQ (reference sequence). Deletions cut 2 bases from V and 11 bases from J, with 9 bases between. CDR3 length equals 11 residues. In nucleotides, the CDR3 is TGTGCCAGCAGCTTACAAACTCGGGCTTTCTTT. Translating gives CASSLQTRAFF.

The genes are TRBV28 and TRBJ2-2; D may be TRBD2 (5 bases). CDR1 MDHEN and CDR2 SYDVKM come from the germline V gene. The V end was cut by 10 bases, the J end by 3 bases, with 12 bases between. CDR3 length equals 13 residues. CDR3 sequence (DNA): TGTGCCACAGCAGGAGCGGACACCGGGGAGCTGTTTTTT. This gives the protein CATAGADTGELFF.

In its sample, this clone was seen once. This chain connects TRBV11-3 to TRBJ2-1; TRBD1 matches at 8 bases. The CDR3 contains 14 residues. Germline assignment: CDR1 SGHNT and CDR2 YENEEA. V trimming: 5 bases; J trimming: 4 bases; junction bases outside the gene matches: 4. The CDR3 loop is CASSPRTGYNEQFF. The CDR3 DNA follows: TGTGCCAGCAGCCCTAGGACAGGGTACAATGAGCAGTTCTTC. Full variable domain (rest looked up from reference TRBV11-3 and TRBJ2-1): EAGVVQSPRYKIIEKKQPVAFWCNPISGHNTLYWYLQNLGQGPELLIRYENEEAVDDSQLPKDRFSAERLKGVDSTLKIQPAELGDSAVYLCASSPRTGYNEQFFGPGTRLTVL.

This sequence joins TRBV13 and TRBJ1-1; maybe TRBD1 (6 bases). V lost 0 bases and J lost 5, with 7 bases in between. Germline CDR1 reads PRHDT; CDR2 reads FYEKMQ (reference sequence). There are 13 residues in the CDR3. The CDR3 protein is CASSLGRGTEAFF. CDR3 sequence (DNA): TGTGCCAGCAGCTTAGGCAGGGGAACTGAAGCTTTCTTT.

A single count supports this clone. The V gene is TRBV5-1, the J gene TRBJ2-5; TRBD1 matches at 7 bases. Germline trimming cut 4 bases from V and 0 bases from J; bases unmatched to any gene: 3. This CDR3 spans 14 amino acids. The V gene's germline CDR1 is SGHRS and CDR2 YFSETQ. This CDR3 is CASSPGQYQETQYF. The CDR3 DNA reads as TGCGCCAGCAGCCCGGGACAGTACCAAGAGACCCAGTACTTC. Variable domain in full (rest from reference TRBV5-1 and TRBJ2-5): KAGVTQTPRYLIKTRGQQVTLSCSPISGHRSVSWYQQTPGQGLQFLFEYFSETQRNKGNFPGRFSGRQFSNSRSEMNVSTLELGDSALYLCASSPGQYQETQYFGPGTRLLVL.

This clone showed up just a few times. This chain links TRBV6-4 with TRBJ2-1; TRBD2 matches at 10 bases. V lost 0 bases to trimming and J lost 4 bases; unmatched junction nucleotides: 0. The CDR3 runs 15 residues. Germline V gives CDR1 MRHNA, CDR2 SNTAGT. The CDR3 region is CASSDSTSGYNEQFF. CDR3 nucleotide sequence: TGTGCCAGCAGTGACTCGACTAGCGGGTACAATGAGCAGTTCTTC.

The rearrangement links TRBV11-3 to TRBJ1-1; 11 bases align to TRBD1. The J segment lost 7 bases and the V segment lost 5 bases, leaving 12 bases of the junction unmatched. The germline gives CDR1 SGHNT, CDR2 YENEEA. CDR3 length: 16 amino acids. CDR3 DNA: TGTGCCAGCAGCGGGTTCATCGGGACAGGGGGTAGTGAAGCTTTCTTT. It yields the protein CASSGFIGTGGSEAFF.

The CDR3 sequence: CASSLVPTGNYGYTF. CDR3 in DNA: TGTGCCAGCAGCTTAGTCCCTACGGGTAACTATGGCTACACCTTC. The rearrangement links TRBV11-2 to TRBJ1-2, with D unclear. V was clipped by 1 base and J by 1 base, with 10 bases between them. Germline V gene sequence: CDR1 SGHAT, CDR2 FQNNGV. This CDR3 comprises 15 residues.

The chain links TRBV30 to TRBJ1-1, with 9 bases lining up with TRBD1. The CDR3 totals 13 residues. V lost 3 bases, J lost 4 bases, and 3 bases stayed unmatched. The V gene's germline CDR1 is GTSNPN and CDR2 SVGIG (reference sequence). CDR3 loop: CAWSPGQGTEAFF. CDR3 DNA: TGTGCCTGGAGCCCGGGACAGGGCACTGAAGCTTTCTTT.

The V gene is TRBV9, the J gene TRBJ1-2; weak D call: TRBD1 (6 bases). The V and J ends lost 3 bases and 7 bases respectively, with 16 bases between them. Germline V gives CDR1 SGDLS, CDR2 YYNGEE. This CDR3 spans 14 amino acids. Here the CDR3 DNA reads TGTGCCAGCAGCGCCGAGGGCAGGGGCAGTGGCTACACCTTC. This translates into CASSAEGRGSGYTF.

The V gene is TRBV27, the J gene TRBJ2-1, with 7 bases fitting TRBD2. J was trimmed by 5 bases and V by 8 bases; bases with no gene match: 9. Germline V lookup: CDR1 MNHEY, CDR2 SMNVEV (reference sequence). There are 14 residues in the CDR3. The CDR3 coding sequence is TGTGCCAGCCAGCGGGACTACCTCCACAATGAGCAGTTCTTC. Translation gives CASQRDYLHNEQFF.

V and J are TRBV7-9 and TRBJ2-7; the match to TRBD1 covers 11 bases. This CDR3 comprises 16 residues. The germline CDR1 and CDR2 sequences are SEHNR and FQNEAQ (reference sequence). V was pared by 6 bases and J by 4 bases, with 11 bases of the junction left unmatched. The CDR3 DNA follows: TGTGCCAGCAGTTTTACAGGGACAGGGGGTTTTTACGAGCAGTACTTC. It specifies CASSFTGTGGFYEQYF.

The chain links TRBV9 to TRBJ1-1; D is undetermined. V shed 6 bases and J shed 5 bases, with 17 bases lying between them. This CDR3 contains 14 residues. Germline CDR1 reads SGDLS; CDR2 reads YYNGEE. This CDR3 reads CASKPMREGTEAFF. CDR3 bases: TGTGCCAGCAAACCGATGAGGGAAGGAACTGAAGCTTTCTTT.

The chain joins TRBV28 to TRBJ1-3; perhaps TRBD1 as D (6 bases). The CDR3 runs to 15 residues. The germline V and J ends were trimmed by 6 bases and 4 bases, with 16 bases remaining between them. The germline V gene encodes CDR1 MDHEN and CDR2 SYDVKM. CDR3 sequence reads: CASRMTQGFGNTIYF. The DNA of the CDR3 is TGTGCCAGCAGAATGACACAGGGTTTCGGAAACACCATATATTTT.